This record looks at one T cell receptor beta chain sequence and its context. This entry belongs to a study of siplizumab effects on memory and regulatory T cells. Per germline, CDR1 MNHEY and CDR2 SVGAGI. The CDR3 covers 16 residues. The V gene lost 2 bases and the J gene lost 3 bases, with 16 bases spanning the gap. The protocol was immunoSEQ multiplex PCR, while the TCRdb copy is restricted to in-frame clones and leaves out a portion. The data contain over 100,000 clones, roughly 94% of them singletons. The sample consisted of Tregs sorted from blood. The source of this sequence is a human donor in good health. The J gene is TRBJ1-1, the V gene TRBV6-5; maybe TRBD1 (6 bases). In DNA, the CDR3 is TGTGCCAGCAGTTACGGACTCCAGGGGCATGACACTGAAGCTTTCTTT. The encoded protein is CASSYGLQGHDTEAFF.